Sequencing of this T cell receptor (beta chain) was carried out in a study of T cells in Graves' hyperthyroidism and ophthalmopathy. This CDR3 region has 13 residues. Trimming stripped 4 bases from V and 3 bases from J, with 10 bases between. TCR beta CDR3 regions were amplified from RNA. RT-PCR in the first round (using the HTBI primer set) targeted the TCR CDR3. Each CDR3 protein gets one entry after TCRdb re-called the multiplex PCR reads with MiXCR. In the table there are about 360,000 distinct CDR3 sequences, more than 15% of which are singletons. This receptor was taken from a young woman with Graves' hyperthyroidism that later progressed to Graves' ophthalmopathy. The chain recombines TRBV12-3 or TRBV12-4 with TRBJ2-7; D not certain. Input material: blood. As DNA, the CDR3 is TGTGCCAGCAGTTCGTCGGCGGTCTACGAGCAGTACTTC. It yields the protein CASSSSAVYEQYF.